This T cell receptor beta chain emerged from a study of vaccination and CD4 T cells after COVID-19. As for the study in general: Stimulation of cells relied on overlapping spike peptides derived from SARS-CoV-2, HCoV-NL63, HCoV-OC43 and HCoV-229E.

Described treatment: approximately 11-day PBMC culture with coronavirus spike peptide pools or control peptides (ViraFEST assay). Sequencing of DNA taken from cultured CD4+ T cells relied on the Oncomine TCR Beta short-read assay. TCRdb called the PCR reads again in MiXCR, with one record for every CDR3 protein. The top ten clones hold 9.5% of a sample with about 6,800 distinct CDR3 sequences, 25% of them seen once. This clonotype was observed a handful of times. No antigen is known for it. Germline V gene lookup returns CDR1 MNHNS and CDR2 SASEGT. This CDR3 is built from 14 residues. The trim removed 5 bases at V and 4 bases at J, leaving 3 bases unmatched.

The chain couples TRBV6-1 to TRBJ2-1; 9 nucleotides line up with TRBD2. Sequencing was performed on CD4+ T cells from blood, cultured in vitro, taken after SARS-CoV-2 vaccination. The TCR was taken from a human donor who had recovered from COVID-19. CDR3 loop: CASSRGLAYNEQFF. CDR3 DNA: TGTGCCAGCAGTCGAGGACTAGCGTACAATGAGCAGTTCTTC.